The source of this T cell receptor (beta chain) is a study of blood T cell repertoires in COVID-19. The J segment lost 5 bases and the V segment lost 1 base, leaving 8 bases of the junction unmatched. Per the germline V gene, CDR1 is LNHNV and CDR2 is YYDKDF (reference sequence). This CDR3 spans 16 amino acids. The method was immunoSEQ multiplex PCR; TCRdb's version includes in-frame clones alone and lacks a portion of them. This table holds some 94,000 clones, about 87% found once. The TCR was taken from a human donor in a cohort sampled during active COVID-19. The sample taken for sequencing was peripheral blood. V is TRBV15 and J is TRBJ2-3; TRBD2 aligns across 8 bases. In nucleotides, the CDR3 is TGTGCCACCAGCAGAGGTAACGGGGGGGCCTTAGATACGCAGTATTTT. It is translated as CATSRGNGGALDTQYF. The full variable domain, completed using reference TRBV15 and TRBJ2-3, is DAMVIQNPRYQVTQFGKPVTLSCSQTLNHNVMYWYQQKSSQAPKLLFHYYDKDFNNEADTPDNFQSRRPNTSFCFLDIRSPGLGDTAMYLCATSRGNGGALDTQYFGPGTRLTVL.